Sequencing of this TCR beta chain was carried out in a study of shared clonotypes between healthy human individuals. Repertoires were generated with immunoSEQ multiplex PCR, while TCRdb's copy carries only in-frame clones and drops some. The table has about 1.1 million clones, 70% to 80% seen once. The CDR3 covers 14 residues. Trimming removed 4 bases at V and 3 bases at J, with 13 bases between. Germline V lookup: CDR1 SGHRS, CDR2 YFSETQ. The clonotype originates from a man between 18 and 29 years old in good health. Some clones in this sample may be carry-over from other donors' samples. The chain joins TRBV5-1 to TRBJ1-2; D might be TRBD1 (6 bases). The sequenced sample consisted of memory CD4+ T cells from PBMCs. Subset in this sample: CD45RA-negative fraction. As DNA, the CDR3 is TGCGCCAGCAGCGTGGACAGACCTGACTATGGCTACACCTTC. The encoded protein is CASSVDRPDYGYTF.